This paragraph covers one T cell receptor beta chain sequence. These data come from a study of cytomegalovirus exposure and HLA in healthy donors. CDR3 size: 14 residues. Trimming cost V 5 bases and J 3 bases, with 11 bases left between them. Germline V lookup: CDR1 MDHEN, CDR2 SYDVKM. The table came from immunoSEQ multiplex PCR; TCRdb's copy has only in-frame clones and leaves some out. The sample lists over 100,000 clones; around nine tenths were seen once. This TCR came from a woman younger than 30 in good health and CMV-seronegative. This chain joins TRBV28 and TRBJ1-5; a weak D match, TRBD1 (6 bases). Input material: PBMCs. CDR3 amino acids: CASSTGSINQPQHF. DNA of the CDR3: TGTGCCAGCAGTACAGGGTCGATCAATCAGCCCCAGCATTTT.